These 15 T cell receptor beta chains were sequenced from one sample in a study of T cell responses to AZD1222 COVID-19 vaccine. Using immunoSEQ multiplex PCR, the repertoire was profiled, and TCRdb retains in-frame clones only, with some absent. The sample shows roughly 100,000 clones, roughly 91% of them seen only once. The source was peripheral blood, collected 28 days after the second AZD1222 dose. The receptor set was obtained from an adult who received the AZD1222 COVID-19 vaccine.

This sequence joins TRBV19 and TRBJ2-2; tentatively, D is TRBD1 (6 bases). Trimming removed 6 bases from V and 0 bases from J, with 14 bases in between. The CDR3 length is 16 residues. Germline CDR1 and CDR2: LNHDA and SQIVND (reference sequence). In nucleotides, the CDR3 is TGTGCCAGTAGGGGTCCGTACAGGGCGAACACCGGGGAGCTGTTTTTT. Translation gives CASRGPYRANTGELFF.

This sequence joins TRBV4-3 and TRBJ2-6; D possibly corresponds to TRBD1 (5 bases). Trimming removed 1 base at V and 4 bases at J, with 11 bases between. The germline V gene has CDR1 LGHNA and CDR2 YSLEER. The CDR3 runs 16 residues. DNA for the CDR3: TGCGCCAGCAGCCAAGTCTCAGGGTCCGGGGCCAACGTCCTGACTTTC. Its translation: CASSQVSGSGANVLTF.

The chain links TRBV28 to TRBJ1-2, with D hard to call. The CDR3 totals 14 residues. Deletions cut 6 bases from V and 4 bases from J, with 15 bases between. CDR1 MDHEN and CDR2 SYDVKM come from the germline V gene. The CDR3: CASRAPGVGYGYTF. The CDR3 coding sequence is TGTGCCAGCAGAGCCCCGGGTGTCGGCTATGGCTACACCTTC.

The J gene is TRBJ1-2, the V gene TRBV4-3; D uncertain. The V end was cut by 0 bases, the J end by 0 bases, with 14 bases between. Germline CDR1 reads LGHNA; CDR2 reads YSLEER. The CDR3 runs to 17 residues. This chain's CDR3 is CASSQDQAGYSNYGYTF. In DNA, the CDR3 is TGCGCCAGCAGCCAAGATCAGGCGGGATATTCTAACTATGGCTACACCTTC.

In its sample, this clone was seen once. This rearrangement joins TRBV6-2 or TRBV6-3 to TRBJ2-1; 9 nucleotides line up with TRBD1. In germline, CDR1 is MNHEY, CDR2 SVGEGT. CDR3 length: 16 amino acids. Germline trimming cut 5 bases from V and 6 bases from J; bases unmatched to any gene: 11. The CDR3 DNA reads TGTGCCAGCAGTCTATGGGGACAGGGTCAACGCAATGAGCAGTTCTTC. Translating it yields CASSLWGQGQRNEQFF.

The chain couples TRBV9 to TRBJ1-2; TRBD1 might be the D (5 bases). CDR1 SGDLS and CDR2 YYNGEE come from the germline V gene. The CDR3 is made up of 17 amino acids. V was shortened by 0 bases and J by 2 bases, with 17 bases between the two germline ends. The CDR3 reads CASSVGGTDDINYGYTF. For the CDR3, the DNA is TGTGCCAGCAGCGTAGGAGGGACGGACGACATAAACTATGGCTACACCTTC.

DNA for the CDR3: TGTGCCAGCAGCGCTGGGCTGCCAGGGGGCAATGAGCAGTTCTTC. It is translated as CASSAGLPGGNEQFF. The V call is TRBV7-6, the J call TRBJ2-1, with 7 bases fitting TRBD1. The CDR3 totals 15 residues. The V segment lost 5 bases and the J segment 6 bases; nucleotides outside the gene matches: 10. Germline V CDR1 and CDR2: SGHVS, FNYEAQ.

CDR3 amino acids: CASRGDNQPQHF. The CDR3 coding sequence is TGTGCCAGCAGAGGGGATAATCAGCCCCAGCATTTT. The chain joins TRBV2 to TRBJ1-5; perhaps TRBD1 as D (5 bases). The CDR3 totals 12 residues. The germline V gene has CDR1 SNHLY and CDR2 FYNNEI. V was trimmed by 6 bases and J by 4 bases, leaving 7 bases between them.

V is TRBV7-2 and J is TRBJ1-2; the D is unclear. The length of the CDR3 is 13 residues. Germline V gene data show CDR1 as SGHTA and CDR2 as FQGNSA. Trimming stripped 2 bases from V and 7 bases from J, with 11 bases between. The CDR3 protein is CASSLLGDSGYTF. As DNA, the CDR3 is TGTGCCAGCAGCTTACTTGGGGATAGTGGCTACACCTTC.

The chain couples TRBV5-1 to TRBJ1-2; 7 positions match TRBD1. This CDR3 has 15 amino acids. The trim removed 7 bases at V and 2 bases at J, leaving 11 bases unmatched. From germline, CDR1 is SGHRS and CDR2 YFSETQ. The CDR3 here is CASRQGSRANYGYTF. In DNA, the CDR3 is TGCGCCAGCCGACAGGGAAGTAGAGCGAACTATGGCTACACCTTC.

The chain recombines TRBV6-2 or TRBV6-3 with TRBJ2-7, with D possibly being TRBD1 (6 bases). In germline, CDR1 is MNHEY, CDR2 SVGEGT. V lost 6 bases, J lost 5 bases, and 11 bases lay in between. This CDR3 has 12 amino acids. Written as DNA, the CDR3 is TGTGCCAGCAGCCTGGGGGCCAACGAGCAGTACTTC. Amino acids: CASSLGANEQYF.

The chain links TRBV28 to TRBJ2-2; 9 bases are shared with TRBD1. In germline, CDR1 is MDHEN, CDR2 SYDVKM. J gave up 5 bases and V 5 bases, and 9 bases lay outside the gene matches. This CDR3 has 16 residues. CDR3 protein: CASSPPGTGTTGELFF. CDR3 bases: TGTGCCAGCAGTCCACCCGGGACAGGGACTACCGGGGAGCTGTTTTTT.

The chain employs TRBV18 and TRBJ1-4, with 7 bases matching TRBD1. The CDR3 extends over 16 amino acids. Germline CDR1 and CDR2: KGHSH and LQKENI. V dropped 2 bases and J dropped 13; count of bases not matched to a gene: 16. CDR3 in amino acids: CASSPGTVPHVRGLFF. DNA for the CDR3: TGTGCCAGCTCACCAGGGACAGTCCCCCACGTACGCGGACTGTTTTTT.

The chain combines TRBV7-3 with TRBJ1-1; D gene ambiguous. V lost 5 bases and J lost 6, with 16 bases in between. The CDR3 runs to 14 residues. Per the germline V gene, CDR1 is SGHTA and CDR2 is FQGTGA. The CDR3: CASSREGGLAEAFF. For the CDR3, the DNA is TGTGCCAGCAGCCGTGAAGGCGGGTTAGCTGAAGCTTTCTTT. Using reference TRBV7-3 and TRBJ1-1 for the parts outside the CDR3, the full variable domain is GAGVSQTPSNKVTEKGKYVELRCDPISGHTALYWYRQSLGQGPEFLIYFQGTGAADDSGLPNDRFFAVRPEGSVSTLKIQRTERGDSAVYLCASSREGGLAEAFFGQGTRLTVV.

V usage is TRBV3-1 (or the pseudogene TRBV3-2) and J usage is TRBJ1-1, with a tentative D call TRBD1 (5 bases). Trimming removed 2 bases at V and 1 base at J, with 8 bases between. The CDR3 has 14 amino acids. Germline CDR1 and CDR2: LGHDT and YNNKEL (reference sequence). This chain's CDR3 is CASSQPQGNTEAFF. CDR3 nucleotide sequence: TGTGCCAGCAGCCAACCTCAGGGGAACACTGAAGCTTTCTTT.